The 8 T cell receptor beta chains given below trace back to one sample, sequenced in a study of blood T cell repertoires in COVID-19. Only in-frame clones appear in the TCRdb table, and some are missing; sequencing was by immunoSEQ multiplex PCR. The sample yields approximately 280,000 clones, around 90% seen once. Sequenced sample: peripheral blood. The receptors were sampled from a woman aged 30 to 39 with COVID-19, enrolled during active disease.

The chain couples TRBV4-1 to TRBJ2-7; no firm D call. There are 13 residues in the CDR3. With 5 bases removed from V and 4 bases from J, the gap between germline ends came to 12 bases. In germline, CDR1 is MGHRA, CDR2 YSYEKL. The CDR3 spells CASSTQVEYEQYF. The CDR3 DNA sequence: TGCGCCAGCAGCACTCAAGTTGAGTACGAGCAGTACTTC.

The chain recombines TRBV27 with TRBJ2-3; the match to TRBD2 covers 13 bases. Germline V CDR1 and CDR2: MNHEY, SMNVEV (reference sequence). The CDR3 sequence is 15 residues long. The V gene end was trimmed by 4 bases and the J gene end by 3 bases; junction bases not matched to a gene: 1. The CDR3 protein is CASSWTSGRTDTQYF. The CDR3 DNA sequence: TGTGCCAGCAGTTGGACTAGCGGGAGAACAGATACGCAGTATTTT.

This clone is a singleton in its sample. The V and J genes are TRBV7-2 and TRBJ2-7, with 9 bases lining up with TRBD1. This CDR3 has 17 amino acids. Germline lookup yields CDR1 SGHTA and CDR2 FQGNSA. The trim removed 0 bases at V and 5 bases at J, leaving 11 bases unmatched. As DNA, the CDR3 is TGTGCCAGCAGCTTAGCGGGACAGGGCCACATAGGGGACGAGCAGTACTTC. The encoded protein is CASSLAGQGHIGDEQYF.

V usage is TRBV15 and J usage is TRBJ1-2; D remains unclear. CDR3 length: 11 residues. Germline assignment: CDR1 LNHNV and CDR2 YYDKDF (reference sequence). The ends were cut back, 0 bases at V and 8 bases at J, with 4 bases in the middle. CDR3 DNA sequence: TGTGCCACCAGCAGAGATCAAGGCTACACCTTC. Its protein product is CATSRDQGYTF. Complete variable domain (other parts from reference TRBV15 and TRBJ1-2): DAMVIQNPRYQVTQFGKPVTLSCSQTLNHNVMYWYQQKSSQAPKLLFHYYDKDFNNEADTPDNFQSRRPNTSFCFLDIRSPGLGDTAMYLCATSRDQGYTFGSGTRLTVV.

The DNA for the CDR3 is TGTGCCAGCAGCTCCCCGTCGGTTGGGCGGGAGGGCACAGATACGCAGTATTTT. Translated, it gives CASSSPSVGREGTDTQYF. The chain links TRBV7-2 to TRBJ2-3; TRBD2 agrees at 8 bases. V lost 4 bases to trimming and J lost 1 base; unmatched junction nucleotides: 13. CDR1 is SGHTA, CDR2 FQGNSA, per germline. The CDR3 covers 18 residues.

This clone was counted a single time. The chain has TRBV3-1 (or the pseudogene TRBV3-2) and TRBJ2-3, with 9 bases that match TRBD1. CDR3 size: 15 residues. CDR1 is LGHDT and CDR2 is YNNKEL in the germline V gene (reference sequence). Germline trimming cut 4 bases from V and 6 bases from J; bases unmatched to any gene: 8. CDR3 residues: CASSPRDRVSDTQYF. Written as DNA, the CDR3 is TGTGCCAGCAGCCCTCGGGACAGGGTTTCTGATACGCAGTATTTT.

The chain is built from TRBV18 and TRBJ2-1, with D possibly TRBD2 on 6 matching bases. Per the germline V gene, CDR1 is KGHSH and CDR2 is LQKENI. The CDR3 covers 13 residues. V lost 3 bases and J lost 7, with 10 bases in between. CDR3 DNA sequence: TGTGCCAGCTCACCGCCGGGAGAGAATGAGCAGTTCTTC. This gives the protein CASSPPGENEQFF.

The rearrangement uses TRBV3-1 (or the pseudogene TRBV3-2) and TRBJ2-5; TRBD2 matches 7 bases. There are 15 residues in the CDR3. J gave up 4 bases and V 3 bases, and 8 bases lay outside the gene matches. The germline CDR1 and CDR2 sequences are LGHDT and YNNKEL (reference sequence). CDR3: CASSHKRAGVETQYF. DNA of the CDR3: TGTGCCAGCAGCCATAAGAGGGCGGGAGTAGAGACCCAGTACTTC.